This T cell receptor (beta chain) was obtained from a study of blood T cell repertoires in COVID-19. Original handling: Estimated nucleated cell counts came from reference gene primer amplification. Only in-frame clones appear in the TCRdb table, and some are missing; sequencing was by immunoSEQ multiplex PCR. From that table come the V and J calls and clone size; the DNA was used to work out D and trimming. The table lists approximately 50,000 clones, roughly four fifths of them singletons. This sequence was found in a man aged 60-69 years with COVID-19, enrolled during active disease. Sequencing was performed on peripheral blood.

The DNA of the CDR3 is TGTGCCAGCAGCCTTGCCGGGTCTTTGAACTACGAGCAGTACTTC. It is translated as CASSLAGSLNYEQYF. This chain joins TRBV7-2 and TRBJ2-7; D is ambiguous. Trimming removed 5 bases from V and 3 bases from J, with 17 bases in between. In germline, CDR1 is SGHTA, CDR2 FQGNSA. This CDR3 has 15 amino acids.